This T cell receptor beta chain was profiled in a study of T cells in Graves' hyperthyroidism and ophthalmopathy. This CDR3 spans 17 amino acids. V lost 4 bases, J lost 4 bases, and 19 bases lay in between. The germline CDR1 and CDR2 sequences are SEHNR and FQNEAQ (reference sequence). This clonotype was found a few times. RNA transcripts were the template for amplifying TCR beta CDR3 regions. TCR CDR3 regions were first amplified by RT-PCR with HTBI primers. A single record per CDR3 protein comes from TCRdb applying MiXCR to the multiplex PCR reads. The repertoire holds roughly 840,000 distinct CDR3 sequences, with over 35% as singletons.

Specimen: blood. J is TRBJ1-4 and V is TRBV7-9; tentative D call: TRBD1 (6 bases). The TCR sequence derives from a man younger than 35 with Graves' hyperthyroidism. The CDR3 DNA reads as TGTGCCAGCAGCTACGCCTCTATGACAGGATTTAATGAAAAACTGTTTTTT. This codes for CASSYASMTGFNEKLFF.